These 8 T cell receptor beta chains came from one sample sequenced in a study of blood T cell repertoires in COVID-19 (dated by TCRdb to 2019 to 2021). Library construction relied on the immunoSEQ multiplex PCR assay. Sourced from immuneACCESS, this table was stored by TCRdb with only in-frame sequences that have V and J called. A share of the clones is absent; for the studies checked, an unresolved V gene accounts for under half, and the remainder has no known explanation. This sample lists over 150,000 clones; around 84% were detected once. The top ten clonotypes cover 5.5% to 8% of the sample. Sequencing was performed on peripheral blood. Receptors originate from a man aged 50 to 60 with active or convalescent COVID-19.

The rearrangement uses TRBV5-1 and TRBJ2-5, with 7 bases identical to TRBD1. The CDR3 contains 15 residues. Germline CDR1 is SGHRS and CDR2 is YFSETQ. V shed 5 bases and J 2 bases; nucleotides not matched to a gene: 9. CDR3 DNA: TGCGCCAGCAGGCGGACAGGAAACCGACAAGAGACCCAGTACTTC. The encoded protein is CASRRTGNRQETQYF.

The chain is built from TRBV2 and TRBJ2-4; 7 bases align to TRBD1. Germline values: CDR1 SNHLY, CDR2 FYNNEI. V was pared by 6 bases and J by 8 bases, with 7 bases of the junction left unmatched. The CDR3 sequence is 13 residues long. The CDR3 loop is CASSLGTEDIQYF. In DNA, the CDR3 is TGTGCCAGCAGCTTGGGGACAGAAGACATTCAGTACTTC. The full variable domain, in which reference TRBV2 and TRBJ2-4 provide the parts outside the CDR3, is EPEVTQTPSHQVTQMGQEVILRCVPISNHLYFYWYRQILGQKVEFLVSFYNNEISEKSEIFDDQFSVERPDGSNFTLKIRSTKLEDSAMYFCASSLGTEDIQYFGAGTRLSVL.

V usage is TRBV3-1 (or the pseudogene TRBV3-2) and J usage is TRBJ2-1, with 10 bases matching TRBD2. Germline trimming cut 2 bases from V and 5 bases from J; bases unmatched to any gene: 3. The CDR3 is 15 residues long. Germline V gene sequence: CDR1 LGHDT, CDR2 YNNKEL (reference sequence). CDR3 DNA: TGTGCCAGCAGCCAAAGGCTAGCGGGAGACAATGAGCAGTTCTTC. Its protein is CASSQRLAGDNEQFF.

A remark on this clone: One end of the junction does not line up with germline, which may come from a read error. The chain joins TRBV7-7 to TRBJ2-5; TRBD1 matches 7 bases. CDR1 is SSHAT, CDR2 FNYEAQ, per germline (reference sequence). The length of the CDR3 is 15 residues. CDR3 sequence reads: CASSPISTGSETQYF. CDR3 nucleotide sequence: TGTGCTAGCAGCCCCATCTCGACAGGGTCGGAGACCCAGTACTTC.

The chain links TRBV5-4 to TRBJ2-1; D unresolved. Germline loops: CDR1 SGHNT, CDR2 YYREEE (reference sequence). Trimming shortened V by 1 base and J by 8 bases, and 4 bases separated the two germline ends. The CDR3 spans 11 residues. The CDR3 DNA sequence: TGTGCCAGCAGCTTGCTCGATGAGCAGTTCTTC. It translates to CASSLLDEQFF.

The chain recombines TRBV3-1 (or the pseudogene TRBV3-2) with TRBJ2-7; 8 bases fit TRBD2. The CDR3 totals 15 residues. The ends lost 1 base at V and 7 bases at J; junction bases unmatched: 9. From germline, CDR1 is LGHDT and CDR2 YNNKEL (reference sequence). The CDR3 region has the DNA TGTGCCAGCAGCCAAGGATTAGCGGGGATTGGGGAGCAGTACTTC. Its protein is CASSQGLAGIGEQYF.

In DNA form, the CDR3 reads TGCGCCAGCAGCGATGGGACTAGCGGGCCTCCCTACGAGCAGTACTTC. It specifies CASSDGTSGPPYEQYF. The rearrangement joins TRBV4-1 to TRBJ2-7, with 12 bases matching TRBD2. J was trimmed by 2 bases and V by 5 bases; bases with no gene match: 7. This CDR3 region has 16 residues. CDR1 is MGHRA and CDR2 is YSYEKL in the germline V gene.

The chain combines TRBV5-6 with TRBJ2-7; D is possibly TRBD2 (5 bases). The germline V and J ends were trimmed by 4 bases and 3 bases, with 14 bases remaining between them. In germline, CDR1 is SGHDT, CDR2 YYEEEE. This CDR3 spans 14 amino acids. The DNA of the CDR3 is TGTGCCAGCAGCCCGAGGGTAGATATCTACGAGCAGTACTTC. Translation: CASSPRVDIYEQYF.